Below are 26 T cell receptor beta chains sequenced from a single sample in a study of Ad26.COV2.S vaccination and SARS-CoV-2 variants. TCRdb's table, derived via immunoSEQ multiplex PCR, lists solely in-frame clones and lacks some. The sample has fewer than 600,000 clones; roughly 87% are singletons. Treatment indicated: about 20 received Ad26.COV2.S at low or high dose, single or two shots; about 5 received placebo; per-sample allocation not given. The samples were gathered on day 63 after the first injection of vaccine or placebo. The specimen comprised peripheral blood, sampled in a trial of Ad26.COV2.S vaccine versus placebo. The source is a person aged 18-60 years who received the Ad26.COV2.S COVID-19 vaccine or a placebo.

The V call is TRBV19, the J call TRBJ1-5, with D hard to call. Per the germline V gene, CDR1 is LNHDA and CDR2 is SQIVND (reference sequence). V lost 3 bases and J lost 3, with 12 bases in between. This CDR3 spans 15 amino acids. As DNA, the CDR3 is TGTGCCAGTAGTATCAAGTTCGGGGTCAATCAGCCCCAGCATTTT. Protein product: CASSIKFGVNQPQHF.

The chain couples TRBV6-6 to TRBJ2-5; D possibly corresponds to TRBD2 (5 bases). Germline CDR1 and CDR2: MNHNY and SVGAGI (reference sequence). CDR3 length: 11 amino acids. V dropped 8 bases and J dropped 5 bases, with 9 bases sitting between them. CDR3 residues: CASGPGETQYF. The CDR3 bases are TGTGCCAGCGGTCCGGGGGAGACCCAGTACTTC.

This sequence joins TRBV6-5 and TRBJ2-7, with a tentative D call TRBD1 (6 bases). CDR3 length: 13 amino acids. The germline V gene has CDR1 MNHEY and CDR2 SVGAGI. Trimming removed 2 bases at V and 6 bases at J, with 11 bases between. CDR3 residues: CASSYPGVGEQYF. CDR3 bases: TGTGCCAGCAGTTACCCAGGGGTTGGCGAGCAGTACTTC.

The CDR3 bases are TGTGCCAGCAGTGCAATTAACACTGAAGCTTTCTTT. Its translation is CASSAINTEAFF. V is TRBV2 and J is TRBJ1-1; D remains ambiguous. The CDR3 consists of 12 residues. The germline V and J ends were trimmed by 4 bases and 2 bases, with 5 bases remaining between them. Germline CDR1 SNHLY, CDR2 FYNNEI. Using reference TRBV2 and TRBJ1-1 for the parts outside the CDR3, the full variable domain is EPEVTQTPSHQVTQMGQEVILRCVPISNHLYFYWYRQILGQKVEFLVSFYNNEISEKSEIFDDQFSVERPDGSNFTLKIRSTKLEDSAMYFCASSAINTEAFFGQGTRLTVV.

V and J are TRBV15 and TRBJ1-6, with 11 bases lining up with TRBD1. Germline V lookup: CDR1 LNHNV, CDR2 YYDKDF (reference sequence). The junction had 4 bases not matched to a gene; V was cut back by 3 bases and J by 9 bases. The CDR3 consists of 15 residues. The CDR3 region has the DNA TGTGCCACCAGCAGGGGCGGGACAGGGGGTTCACCCCTCCACTTT. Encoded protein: CATSRGGTGGSPLHF.

CDR3 DNA: TGTGCCAGCAGCCAGACAACAGGGGGAGATAACTATGGCTACACCTTC. It is translated as CASSQTTGGDNYGYTF. The chain combines TRBV9 with TRBJ1-2, with 8 nucleotides matching TRBD1. The CDR3 covers 16 residues. The junction had 9 bases not matched to a gene; V was cut back by 4 bases and J by 1 base. Germline assignment: CDR1 SGDLS and CDR2 YYNGEE.

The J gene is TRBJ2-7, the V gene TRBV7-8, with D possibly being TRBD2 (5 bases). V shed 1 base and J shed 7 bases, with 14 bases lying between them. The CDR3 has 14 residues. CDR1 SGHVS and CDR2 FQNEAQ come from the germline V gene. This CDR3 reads CASSLDGVPREQYF. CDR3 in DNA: TGTGCCAGCAGCTTAGACGGGGTTCCACGGGAGCAGTACTTC.

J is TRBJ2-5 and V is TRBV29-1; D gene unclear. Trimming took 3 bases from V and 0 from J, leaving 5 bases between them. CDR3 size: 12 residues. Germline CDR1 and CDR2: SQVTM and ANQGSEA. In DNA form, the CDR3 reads TGCAGCGTTGAGCAGTACCAAGAGACCCAGTACTTC. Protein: CSVEQYQETQYF.

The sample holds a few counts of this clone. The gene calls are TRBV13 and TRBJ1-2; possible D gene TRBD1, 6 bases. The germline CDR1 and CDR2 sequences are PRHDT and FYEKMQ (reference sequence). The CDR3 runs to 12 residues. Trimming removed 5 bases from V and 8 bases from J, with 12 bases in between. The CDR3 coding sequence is TGTGCCAGCAGCCCGATACAGGGCGGCTACACCTTC. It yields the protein CASSPIQGGYTF. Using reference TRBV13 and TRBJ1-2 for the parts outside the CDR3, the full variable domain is AAGVIQSPRHLIKEKRETATLKCYPIPRHDTVYWYQQGPGQDPQFLISFYEKMQSDKGSIPDRFSAQQFSDYHSELNMSSLELGDSALYFCASSPIQGGYTFGSGTRLTVV.

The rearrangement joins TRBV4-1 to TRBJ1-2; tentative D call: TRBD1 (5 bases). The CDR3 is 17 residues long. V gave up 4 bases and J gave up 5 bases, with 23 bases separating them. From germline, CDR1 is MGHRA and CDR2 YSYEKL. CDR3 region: CASSLDPWTGTSYGYTF. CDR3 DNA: TGCGCCAGCAGCCTAGACCCCTGGACCGGGACGTCTTATGGCTACACCTTC.

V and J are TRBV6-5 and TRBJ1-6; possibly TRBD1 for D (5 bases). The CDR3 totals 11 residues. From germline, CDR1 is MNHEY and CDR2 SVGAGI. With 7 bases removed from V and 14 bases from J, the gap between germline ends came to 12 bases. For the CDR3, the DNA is TGTGCCAGCATGACAGCAGGGACCCTCCACTTT. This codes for CASMTAGTLHF.

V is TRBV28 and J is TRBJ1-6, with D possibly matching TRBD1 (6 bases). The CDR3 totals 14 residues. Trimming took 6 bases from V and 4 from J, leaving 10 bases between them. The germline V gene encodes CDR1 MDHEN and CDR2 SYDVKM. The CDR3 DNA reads TGTGCCAGCAGCCCGGGACAATATAATTCACCCCTCCACTTT. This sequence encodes CASSPGQYNSPLHF.

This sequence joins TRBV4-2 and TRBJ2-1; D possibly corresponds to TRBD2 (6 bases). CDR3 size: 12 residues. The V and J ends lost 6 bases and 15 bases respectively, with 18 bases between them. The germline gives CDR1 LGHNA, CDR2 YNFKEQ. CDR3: CASRTEGLGLFF. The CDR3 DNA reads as TGTGCCAGCAGGACGGAGGGTCTGGGGTTGTTCTTC.

CDR3 bases: TGTGCCAGCAGCCCCCCAGGGCTTGCTAATGAAAAACTGTTTTTT. Translated: CASSPPGLANEKLFF. The chain links TRBV7-9 to TRBJ1-4; D perhaps matches TRBD1 (5 bases). The CDR3 consists of 15 residues. Germline CDR1 SEHNR, CDR2 FQNEAQ (reference sequence). Trimming left V 5 bases short and J 3 bases short, with 13 bases between.

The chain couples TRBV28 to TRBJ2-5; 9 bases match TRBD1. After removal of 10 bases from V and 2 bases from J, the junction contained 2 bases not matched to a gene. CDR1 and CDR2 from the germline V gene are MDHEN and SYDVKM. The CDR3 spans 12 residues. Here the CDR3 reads CANDRGQETQYF. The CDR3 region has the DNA TGTGCCAACGACAGGGGGCAAGAGACCCAGTACTTC.

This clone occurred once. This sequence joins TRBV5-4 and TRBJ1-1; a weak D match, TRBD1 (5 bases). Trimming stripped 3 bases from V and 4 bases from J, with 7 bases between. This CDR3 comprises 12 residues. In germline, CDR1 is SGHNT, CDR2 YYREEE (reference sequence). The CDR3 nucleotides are TGTGCCAGCAGCTGGGGGACCACTGAAGCTTTCTTT. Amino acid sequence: CASSWGTTEAFF.

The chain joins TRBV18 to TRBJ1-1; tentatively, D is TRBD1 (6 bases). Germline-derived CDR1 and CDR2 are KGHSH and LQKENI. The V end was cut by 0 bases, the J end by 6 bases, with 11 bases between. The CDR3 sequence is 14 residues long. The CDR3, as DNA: TGTGCCAGCTCACCACCGTCCAGGGGCCCTGAAGCTTTCTTT. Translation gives CASSPPSRGPEAFF.

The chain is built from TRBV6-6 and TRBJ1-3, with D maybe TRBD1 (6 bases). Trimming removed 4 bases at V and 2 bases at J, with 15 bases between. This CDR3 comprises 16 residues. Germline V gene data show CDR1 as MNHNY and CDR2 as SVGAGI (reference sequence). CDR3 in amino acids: CASSFQQGEAGNTIYF. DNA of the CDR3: TGTGCCAGCAGTTTCCAACAGGGAGAAGCTGGAAACACCATATATTTT.

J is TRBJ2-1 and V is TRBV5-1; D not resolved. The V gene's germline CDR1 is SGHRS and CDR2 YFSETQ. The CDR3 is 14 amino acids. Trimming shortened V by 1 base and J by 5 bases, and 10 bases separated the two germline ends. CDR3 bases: TGCGCCAGCAGCTTGTTTTCCCGAGACAATGAGCAGTTCTTC. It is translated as CASSLFSRDNEQFF. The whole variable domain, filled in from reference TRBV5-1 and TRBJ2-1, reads KAGVTQTPRYLIKTRGQQVTLSCSPISGHRSVSWYQQTPGQGLQFLFEYFSETQRNKGNFPGRFSGRQFSNSRSEMNVSTLELGDSALYLCASSLFSRDNEQFFGPGTRLTVL.

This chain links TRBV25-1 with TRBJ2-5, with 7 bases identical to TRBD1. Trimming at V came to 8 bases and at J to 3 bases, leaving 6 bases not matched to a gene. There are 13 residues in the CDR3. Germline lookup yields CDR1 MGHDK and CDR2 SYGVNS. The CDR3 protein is CASGTDREETQYF. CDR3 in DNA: TGTGCCAGCGGGACCGACAGGGAAGAGACCCAGTACTTC.

CDR3 protein: CAWSGGLVETQYF. CDR3 DNA: TGTGCCTGGAGCGGCGGGCTGGTCGAGACCCAGTACTTC. The V call is TRBV30, the J call TRBJ2-5, with D perhaps matching TRBD2 (5 bases). The V gene lost 3 bases and the J gene lost 5 bases, with 13 bases spanning the gap. CDR1 is GTSNPN and CDR2 is SVGIG in the germline V gene (reference sequence). This CDR3 is built from 13 residues.

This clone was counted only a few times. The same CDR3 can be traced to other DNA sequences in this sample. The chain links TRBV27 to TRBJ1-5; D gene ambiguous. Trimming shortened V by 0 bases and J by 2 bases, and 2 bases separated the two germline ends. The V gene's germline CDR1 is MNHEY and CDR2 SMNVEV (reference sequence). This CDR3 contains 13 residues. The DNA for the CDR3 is TGTGCCAGCAGTTTATCGGGCAATCAGCCCCAGCATTTT. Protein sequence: CASSLSGNQPQHF.

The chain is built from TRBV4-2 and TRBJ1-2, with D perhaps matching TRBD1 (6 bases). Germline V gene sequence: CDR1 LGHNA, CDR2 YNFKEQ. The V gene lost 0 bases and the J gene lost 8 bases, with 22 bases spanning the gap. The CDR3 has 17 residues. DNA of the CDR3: TGTGCCAGCAGCCAAGACCAAAACAGGGAACCCATAGCCGGCTACACCTTC. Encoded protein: CASSQDQNREPIAGYTF.

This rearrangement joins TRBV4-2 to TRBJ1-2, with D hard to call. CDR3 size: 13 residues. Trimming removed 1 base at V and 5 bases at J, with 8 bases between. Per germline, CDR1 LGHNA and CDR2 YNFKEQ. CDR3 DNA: TGTGCCAGCAGCCAAGGGACGGCGTATGGCTACACCTTC. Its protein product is CASSQGTAYGYTF.

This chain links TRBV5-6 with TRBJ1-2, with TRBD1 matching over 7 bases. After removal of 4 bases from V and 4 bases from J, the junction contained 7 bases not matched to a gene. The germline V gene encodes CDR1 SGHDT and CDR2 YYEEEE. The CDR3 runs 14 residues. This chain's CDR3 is CASSQGDSFYGYTF. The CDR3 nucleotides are TGTGCCAGCAGCCAAGGGGACAGCTTCTATGGCTACACCTTC.

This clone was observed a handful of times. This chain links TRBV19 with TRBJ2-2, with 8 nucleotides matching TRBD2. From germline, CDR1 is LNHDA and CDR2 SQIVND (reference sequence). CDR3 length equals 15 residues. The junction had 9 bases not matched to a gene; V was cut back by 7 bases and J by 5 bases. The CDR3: CASNMAGGGTGELFF. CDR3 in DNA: TGTGCCAGTAATATGGCGGGGGGCGGGACCGGGGAGCTGTTTTTT. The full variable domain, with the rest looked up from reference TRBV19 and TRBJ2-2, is DGGITQSPKYLFRKEGQNVTLSCEQNLNHDAMYWYRQDPGQGLRLIYYSQIVNDFQKGDIAEGYSVSREKKESFPLTVTSAQKNPTAFYLCASNMAGGGTGELFFGEGSRLTVL.